The subject of this entry is one T cell receptor (beta chain). Its antigen has not been determined. Qualities for individual bases were not recorded, and no much larger clone is one base off. The data belong to a study of beta chain features in type 1 diabetes listed by TCRdb under 2018. Turning to the overall study: No differences in mean age, gender distribution, total cell number or subset yield were found between patients and healthy donors. Across all samples, some 100,000,000 sorted cells were examined, and cell number per subset correlated strongly with RNA yield. In the study, TCRB repertoires of sorted circulating CD4+ T cell subsets from recently diagnosed type 1 diabetes patients were compared with those of matched healthy donors. Regulatory and stem cell-like memory subsets were obtained from only 8 patients and roughly 8 healthy donors, while naive and central memory subsets were obtained from all 30 or so donors. The investigation overall reported the following: Naive, central memory and regulatory TCRB repertoires appeared more similar among patients than among healthy donors. Because small numbers of individuals were included in the HLA sub-analyses, any influence of HLA type on TCRB rearrangement was left unresolved. In all four CD4+ subsets, TCRB CDR3 length was moderately but significantly shorter in type 1 diabetes patients. Sequencing cDNA rather than genomic DNA could over-represent highly expressing activated cells, although activation and CD3 levels did not differ between groups. Fewer insertions and more nucleotide deletions at VDJ recombination sites were observed in patients with type 1 diabetes, implying thymic rearrangement abnormalities. PCR might favor shorter templates, but patient and control samples were amplified and corrected together, so any skew would affect both groups equally.

All of the isolated RNA was reverse transcribed with the High Capacity cDNA Reverse Transcription Kit, so expressed TCRB transcripts were sequenced. Naive, central memory and regulatory T cell samples underwent deep immunoSEQ sequencing, averaging approximately 3.3 million total reads per sample. After sorted cells were lysed in RLT buffer, RNA was extracted with DNase-treated RNeasy Micro or Mini kits, with the choice depending on cell number. To prevent cross-contamination, each cell subset was processed individually, whereas patient and healthy donor samples were processed jointly. Using the immunoSEQ multiplex PCR, TCRB sequences were amplified from cDNA into 87-bp fragments spanning the CDR3 region. Amplicons were sequenced on the Illumina HiSeq platform. As for the original processing: Synthetic template baselines were used to correct PCR bias computationally, reads within Hamming distance 2 were collapsed together, and singletons that could not be merged were discarded. Reads were aligned against IMGT to assign V, D and J genes, CDR3 length and insertions or deletions at six rearrangement sites. Within each subset, clonotype counts were normalized to sorted cell number, and only after that were true diversity and Gini coefficients computed with the tcR R package. The overlap coefficient, calculated on TCRB nucleotide sequences, was used to quantify repertoire sharing. Out-of-frame TCRB sequences from naive cells were analyzed to stand in for the pre-selection repertoire. Imported from immuneACCESS, the table was reduced by TCRdb to in-frame sequences with V and J called. These copies leave out some clones; in studies compared against another copy, an unresolved V gene accounts for under half, and the cause of the remainder is not known. Clone size and V and J calls were adopted from that table, with D and trimming inferred from the DNA. This sample gives 250,000 to 350,000 clones in total; about 13% of them show up just once. The ten largest clonotypes hold over 0.015% of the sample.

The germline V gene yields SGHRS for CDR1 and YFSETQ for CDR2. Measured from the cysteine to the phenylalanine, the CDR3 is 16 residues long. Only the CDR3 portion is preserved as DNA: 48 bases, with reading frame beginning at the first base. The V and J ends are trimmed by 0 bases and 4 bases, leaving 14 bases between them. From each donor, a single peripheral blood sample of approximately 110 mL on average was drawn into heparinised tubes. A BD FACSAria II was used to sort naive, central memory, regulatory and stem cell-like memory CD4+ T cells with a panel that included CD45RO, CCR7, CD25, CD127, CD95 and CD27. All sorted populations exceeded 95% purity. PBMCs were isolated right away by Lymphoprep density gradient centrifugation and were stained directly, without culture. Samples were stained and sorted in pairs, with one healthy donor and one patient per experiment, so that batch effects were minimized.

The chain employs TRBV5-1 and TRBJ2-1, with TRBD2 perhaps the D gene, on 5 matching bases. The sample taken for sequencing was naive CD4+ T cells from blood. The cell subset or site label on this specimen signifies: true naive CD4+ T cells. The receptor was derived from a man aged 25-45 years with type 1 diabetes. The DNA is as follows: TGCGCCAGCAGCTTGGTAGGGTTGGGAGTTTACAATGAGCAGTTCTTC. It translates as CASSLVGLGVYNEQFF.